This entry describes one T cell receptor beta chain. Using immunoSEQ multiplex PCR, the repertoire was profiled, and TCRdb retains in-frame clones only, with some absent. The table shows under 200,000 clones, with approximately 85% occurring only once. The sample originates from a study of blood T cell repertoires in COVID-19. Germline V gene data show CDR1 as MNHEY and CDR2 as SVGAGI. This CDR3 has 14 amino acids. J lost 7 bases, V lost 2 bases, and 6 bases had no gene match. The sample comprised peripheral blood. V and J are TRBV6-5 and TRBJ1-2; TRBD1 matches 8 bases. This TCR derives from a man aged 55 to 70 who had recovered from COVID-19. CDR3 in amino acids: CASSYVQGALGYTF. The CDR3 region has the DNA TGTGCCAGCAGTTACGTTCAGGGGGCTCTTGGCTACACCTTC.